Sequencing of this T cell receptor (beta chain) was carried out in a study of control samples from healthy donors and cancer patients. The table came from immunoSEQ multiplex PCR; TCRdb's copy has only in-frame clones and leaves some out. This table holds around 100,000 clones, over 85% found once. Sequenced material: blood. The receptor was derived from a human donor in good health. The donor label of this sample is uncertain.

CDR3 protein: CASSLWEETQYF. DNA for the CDR3: TGTGCCAGCAGTTTGTGGGAAGAGACCCAGTACTTC. This chain links TRBV6-5 with TRBJ2-5; unclear D gene. Trimming left V 4 bases short and J 3 bases short, with 6 bases between. Germline V gives CDR1 MNHEY, CDR2 SVGAGI. This CDR3 has 12 amino acids.